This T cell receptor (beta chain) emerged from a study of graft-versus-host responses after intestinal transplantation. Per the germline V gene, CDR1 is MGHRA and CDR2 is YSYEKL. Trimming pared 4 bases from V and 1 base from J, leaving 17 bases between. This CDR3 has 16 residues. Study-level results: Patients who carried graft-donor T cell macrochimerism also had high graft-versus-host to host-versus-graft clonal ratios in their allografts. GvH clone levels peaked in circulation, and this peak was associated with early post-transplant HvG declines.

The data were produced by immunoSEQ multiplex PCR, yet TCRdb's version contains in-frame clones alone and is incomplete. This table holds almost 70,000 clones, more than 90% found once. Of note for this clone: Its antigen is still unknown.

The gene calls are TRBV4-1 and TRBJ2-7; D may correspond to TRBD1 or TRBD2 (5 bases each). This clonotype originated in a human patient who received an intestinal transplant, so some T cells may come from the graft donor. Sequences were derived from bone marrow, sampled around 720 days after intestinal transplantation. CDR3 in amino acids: CASSPGTAKGSYEQYF. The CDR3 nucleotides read TGCGCCAGCAGCCCCGGGACCGCTAAGGGGTCCTACGAGCAGTACTTC.